Below, 10 T cell receptor beta chains from the same sample are listed, as sequenced in a study of blood T cell repertoires in COVID-19. Sequencing used immunoSEQ multiplex PCR; TCRdb keeps in-frame clones, though not all of them. In the table there are about 42,000 clones, about three quarters of which are singletons. Material: peripheral blood. The receptors come from a woman aged 70-85 years with acute or convalescent COVID-19.

V gene TRBV5-6 combines with J gene TRBJ2-7, with 7 bases matching TRBD1. Per germline, CDR1 SGHDT and CDR2 YYEEEE. This CDR3 contains 15 residues. Trimming cost V 2 bases and J 7 bases; bases outside gene matches: 12. CDR3 DNA sequence: TGTGCCAGCAGCTTTAGTGTTTTAAGGGGGCGAGAGCAGTACTTC. Its protein product is CASSFSVLRGREQYF.

The rearrangement links TRBV18 to TRBJ2-5, with 8 bases identical to TRBD1. V lost 3 bases and J lost 5; bases outside the gene matches: 8. The CDR3 is 15 residues long. Germline CDR1 is KGHSH and CDR2 is LQKENI. For the CDR3, the DNA is TGTGCCAGCTCACCCACTTGGACAGGGTGGGAGACCCAGTACTTC. Encoded protein: CASSPTWTGWETQYF.

The chain couples TRBV27 to TRBJ2-7; 9 positions agree with TRBD1. Germline values: CDR1 MNHEY, CDR2 SMNVEV (reference sequence). This CDR3 contains 14 residues. The V gene end was trimmed by 3 bases and the J gene end by 4 bases; junction bases not matched to a gene: 4. The CDR3 sequence: CASSLGQGSYEQYF. The CDR3 DNA sequence: TGTGCCAGCAGTTTGGGACAGGGATCTTACGAGCAGTACTTC.

DNA for the CDR3: TGTGCCAGCAGCCAAGCCTCTGGCTACACCTTC. Translated: CASSQASGYTF. The chain is built from TRBV3-1 (or the pseudogene TRBV3-2) and TRBJ1-2; D ambiguous. Trimming cost V 1 base and J 7 bases, with 4 bases left between them. The CDR3 loop spans 11 amino acids. Germline V CDR1 and CDR2: LGHDT, YNNKEL (reference sequence).

The chain employs TRBV19 and TRBJ1-4, with no clear D. The CDR3 is 15 amino acids. Germline loops: CDR1 LNHDA, CDR2 SQIVND (reference sequence). V shed 5 bases and J shed 0 bases, with 10 bases lying between them. This chain's CDR3 is CASSPRRATNEKLFF. DNA of the CDR3: TGTGCCAGTAGTCCAAGACGGGCAACTAATGAAAAACTGTTTTTT. The whole variable domain, filled in from reference TRBV19 and TRBJ1-4, reads DGGITQSPKYLFRKEGQNVTLSCEQNLNHDAMYWYRQDPGQGLRLIYYSQIVNDFQKGDIAEGYSVSREKKESFPLTVTSAQKNPTAFYLCASSPRRATNEKLFFGSGTQLSVL.

The chain uses TRBV2 and TRBJ1-6, with TRBD1 matching over 8 bases. V was pared by 2 bases and J by 9 bases, with 6 bases of the junction left unmatched. This CDR3 spans 15 amino acids. The V gene's germline CDR1 is SNHLY and CDR2 FYNNEI. CDR3 in DNA: TGTGCCAGCAGTGAATCCGGACAGGGCAGTTCACCCCTCCACTTT. It encodes CASSESGQGSSPLHF.

This rearrangement joins TRBV15 to TRBJ2-7; tentatively, D is TRBD2 (6 bases). CDR1 is LNHNV, CDR2 YYDKDF, per germline (reference sequence). V was pared by 1 base and J by 7 bases, with 11 bases between. This CDR3 comprises 13 residues. CDR3 in amino acids: CATSRVLAQEQYF. In nucleotides, the CDR3 is TGTGCCACCAGCAGAGTACTAGCCCAGGAGCAGTACTTC.

The chain has TRBV19 and TRBJ1-2; maybe TRBD1 (6 bases). The CDR3 has 13 residues. Germline lookup yields CDR1 LNHDA and CDR2 SQIVND (reference sequence). Trimming took off 2 bases at V and 8 bases at J, with 12 bases between the two ends. Written as DNA, the CDR3 is TGTGCCAGTAGTATAAACGGCAGGGGAGGCTACACCTTC. This gives the protein CASSINGRGGYTF.

As for this clone: Other DNA sequences within the sample encode an identical CDR3. The rearrangement uses TRBV9 and TRBJ1-1; D remains unclear. V shed 2 bases and J shed 1 base, with 6 bases lying between them. CDR1 is SGDLS and CDR2 is YYNGEE in the germline V gene. The CDR3 length is 13 residues. As DNA, the CDR3 is TGTGCCAGCAGCGTCTTCAGGAACACTGAAGCTTTCTTT. Its translation: CASSVFRNTEAFF.

In its sample, this clone was seen many times. This chain connects TRBV7-9 to TRBJ2-7; the match to TRBD1 covers 7 bases. This CDR3 region has 13 residues. Per the germline V gene, CDR1 is SEHNR and CDR2 is FQNEAQ (reference sequence). With 0 bases clipped from V and 12 bases from J, the junction kept 8 bases outside the gene matches. This chain's CDR3 is CASSLALDRKWYF. As DNA, the CDR3 is TGTGCCAGCAGCTTAGCTTTGGACAGGAAGTGGTACTTC.